The 27 T cell receptor beta chains below were found in one sample sequenced in a study of tumor and adjacent non-tumor tissue in lung cancer. This sample's RNA came from whole unsorted tissue. The normal lung tissue was taken more than 3 cm from the tumor edge. The library came from three nested PCR rounds adapted from ARM-PCR protocols. TCRdb re-derived calls from the multiplex PCR reads in MiXCR, one entry per CDR3 protein. The sample records approximately 68,000 distinct CDR3 sequences, 76% being singletons. Input material: distant non-tumor lung tissue. These receptors all come from a man in his 60s with non-small cell lung cancer.

Regarding this clonotype: No conserved phenylalanine or tryptophan ends this CDR3, so it is likely a read error. The chain combines TRBV6-1 with TRBJ2-7, with 8 bases lining up with TRBD1. From germline, CDR1 is MNHNS and CDR2 SASEGT. The CDR3 loop spans 14 amino acids. The DNA of the CDR3 is TGTGCCAGCAGTGAGGGGACAGGAGCCTATGAGCAGTACTCC. It translates to CASSEGTGAYEQYS.

The genes are TRBV15 and TRBJ1-1; D is uncertain. Trimming cost V 0 bases and J 3 bases, with 11 bases left between them. CDR1 and CDR2 (germline): LNHNV, YYDKDF (reference sequence). The CDR3 runs 15 residues. CDR3 nucleotide sequence: TGTGCCACCAGCAGAGATTTAGCTATGGACACTGAAGCTTTCTTT. This gives the protein CATSRDLAMDTEAFF.

To note about this clonotype: At one of its ends the junction is not consistent with the germline gene, which may arise from a read error. This chain connects TRBV5-5 to TRBJ2-3, with D uncertain. The CDR3 spans 15 residues. Germline CDR1 reads SGHKS; CDR2 reads YYEKEE (reference sequence). CDR3 sequence (DNA): TGTGCCAGCAGCCGGTGGAGAGATCGGCCAGATACGAAGTATTTT. Translated: CASSRWRDRPDTKYF.

The chain couples TRBV20-1 to TRBJ1-2; a possible D gene is TRBD1 (6 bases). V shed 3 bases and J shed 5 bases, with 13 bases lying between them. The CDR3 consists of 13 residues. CDR1 is DFQATT, CDR2 SNEGSKA, per germline (reference sequence). CDR3 nucleotide sequence: TGCAGTGCTAGGACAGGTTCGCCTTATGGCTACACCTTC. It codes for CSARTGSPYGYTF.

This clonotype was picked up many times. This rearrangement joins TRBV5-1 to TRBJ2-1; 8 bases agree with TRBD2. CDR1 SGHRS and CDR2 YFSETQ come from the germline V gene. The junction had 14 bases not matched to a gene; V was cut back by 3 bases and J by 0 bases. There are 19 residues in the CDR3. Written as DNA, the CDR3 is TGCGCCAGCAGCTCGGTGGGTAATAAGCGGGGGAGCTCCTACAATGAGCAGTTCTTC. Its protein is CASSSVGNKRGSSYNEQFF.

As for this clonotype: The junction shows a germline mismatch at one end, possibly a read error. The V and J genes are TRBV6-1 and TRBJ2-1; no firm D call. This CDR3 has 16 amino acids. Germline V gene data show CDR1 as MNHNS and CDR2 as SASEGT. The CDR3 region has the DNA TGTGCCAGCAGTGAGTATTCAGCATGCTCCTACAATGAGCGGTTCTTC. Translation: CASSEYSACSYNERFF.

About this clonotype itself: Because it lacks the conserved phenylalanine or tryptophan at the end, this CDR3 is likely a read error. V is TRBV12-3 or TRBV12-4 and J is TRBJ2-1, with 7 bases identical to TRBD2. The CDR3 spans 15 residues. The CDR3 DNA is TGTGTCAGCAGTTACCCTCAGCGGGACCACAATGGGCAGTTCATC. Translated: CVSSYPQRDHNGQFI.

This chain joins TRBV7-6 and TRBJ1-1; 8 nucleotides align to TRBD1. V shed 4 bases and J 12 bases; nucleotides not matched to a gene: 16. The length of the CDR3 is 15 residues. Per the germline V gene, CDR1 is SGHVS and CDR2 is FNYEAQ. The CDR3 sequence: CASSSGRGLSTETFF. CDR3 bases: TGTGCCAGCAGCTCGGGCAGGGGGCTGAGCACTGAGACTTTCTTT.

V and J are TRBV11-2 and TRBJ2-3, with TRBD1 identical over 7 bases. Trimming cost V 3 bases and J 7 bases; bases outside gene matches: 13. The CDR3 consists of 16 residues. CDR1 and CDR2 from the germline V gene are SGHAT and FQNNGV. The CDR3 DNA sequence: TGTGCCAGCAGCTTGCAGGGGGTGCAGGTGTCAAATACGCAGTATTTT. It encodes CASSLQGVQVSNTQYF. Variable domain in full (rest from reference TRBV11-2 and TRBJ2-3): EAGVAQSPRYKIIEKRQSVAFWCNPISGHATLYWYQQILGQGPKLLIQFQNNGVVDDSQLPKDRFSAERLKGVDSTLKIQPAKLEDSAVYLCASSLQGVQVSNTQYFGPGTRLTVL.

This clonotype occurred once. A junction end diverges from the germline sequence, so it may reflect a read error. The chain links TRBV19 to TRBJ2-1; 7 bases are a match to TRBD2. This CDR3 contains 18 residues. Germline CDR1 reads LNHDA; CDR2 reads SQIVND (reference sequence). In DNA form, the CDR3 reads TGTGCTAGTCGGCCCTCTAGCACCCCGGCGGGAGCCTACAATGAGCGGTTCTTC. Residues: CASRPSSTPAGAYNERFF. Using reference TRBV19 and TRBJ2-1 for the parts outside the CDR3, the full variable domain is DGGITQSPKYLFRKEGQNVTLSCEQNLNHDAMYWYRQDPGQGLRLIYYSQIVNDFQKGDIAEGYSVSREKKESFPLTVTSAQKNPTAFYLCASRPSSTPAGAYNERFFGPGTRLTVL.

In regard to this clonotype: The junction departs from germline at one end; a sequencing error may be responsible. This chain uses TRBV11-2 with TRBJ2-7; D is undetermined. The CDR3 spans 11 residues. In germline, CDR1 is SGHAT, CDR2 FQNNGV. CDR3 residues: CASSLGGERYF. The CDR3 DNA is TGTGCCAGCAGCTTAGGAGGCGAGCGGTACTTC.

The chain couples TRBV6-1 to TRBJ1-1; 8 positions agree with TRBD1. In germline, CDR1 is MNHNS, CDR2 SASEGT. The CDR3 loop spans 17 amino acids. The CDR3 reads CVNSTGQGRSMNTEAFF. Here the CDR3 DNA reads TGTGTCAACAGTACCGGACAGGGTCGTTCTATGAACACTGAAGCTTTCTTT.

This clonotype was counted between two and nine times. The junction differs from germline at one of its ends, possibly a read error. V usage is TRBV29-1 and J usage is TRBJ1-1; D perhaps matches TRBD1 (6 bases). The CDR3 spans 13 residues. Germline V CDR1 and CDR2: SQVTM, ANQGSEA. In DNA, the CDR3 is TGCAGCGCCTCGGCATGGGGGGGCACTGGAGCTTTCTTT. Amino acid sequence: CSASAWGGTGAFF.

This clonotype was found a few times. It may be a read error: a sequence one base away is much more abundant. The chain carries TRBV5-4 and TRBJ2-7; D possibly corresponds to TRBD2 (5 bases). With 1 base removed from V and 2 bases from J, the gap between germline ends came to 10 bases. Germline V lookup: CDR1 SGHNT, CDR2 YYREEE (reference sequence). This CDR3 has 14 amino acids. The CDR3 DNA reads as TGTGCCAGCAGCTTGACAGAGCGGCCCTACGAGCAGTACTTC. Its translation: CASSLTERPYEQYF.

This clonotype was seen only once. One junction end disagrees with the germline gene, perhaps due to a read error. This rearrangement joins TRBV5-4 to TRBJ2-7; 7 nucleotides line up with TRBD2. CDR3 size: 15 residues. Germline values: CDR1 SGHNT, CDR2 YYREEE (reference sequence). The CDR3, as DNA: TGTGCCAGCAGCTTCCGTTGCGGGAGAGACTACGGGCAGTATTTC. It codes for CASSFRCGRDYGQYF.

This clonotype came up a few times. At one end, the junction sequence differs from germline, possibly due to a read error. The rearrangement uses TRBV28 and TRBJ1-2; unclear D gene. Germline loops: CDR1 MDHEN, CDR2 SYDVKM. The CDR3 consists of 11 residues. As DNA, the CDR3 is TGTGCTAGCGGAACGACCTATGGCCACACCTTC. Amino acids: CASGTTYGHTF.

Points on this clonotype: This could be a read error, since a much larger clone is one nucleotide away. The J gene is TRBJ1-1, the V gene TRBV14, with unresolved D. V lost 0 bases and J lost 4, with 15 bases in between. CDR1 and CDR2 from the germline V gene are SGHDN and FVKESK. This CDR3 has 16 amino acids. CDR3 bases: TGTGCCAGCAGCCAAGACCCCCAGGAGCGTGGCACTGAAGCTTTCTTT. Translated: CASSQDPQERGTEAFF.

CDR3 coding DNA: TGCGCCAGCAGCTTAGGCAGGGGAGGGATAGATACGCAGTATTTT. Protein sequence: CASSLGRGGIDTQYF. This rearrangement joins TRBV5-1 to TRBJ2-3, with D tentatively TRBD2 (7 bases). Germline CDR1 reads SGHRS; CDR2 reads YFSETQ. The CDR3 covers 15 residues. Trimming stripped 2 bases from V and 5 bases from J, with 15 bases between.

As regards this clonotype: One junction end does not reproduce the germline sequence, and a read error may be involved. V is TRBV5-6 and J is TRBJ2-4; possibly TRBD1 or TRBD2 for D (5 bases each). The CDR3 has 13 residues. Germline assignment: CDR1 SGHDT and CDR2 YYEEEE. The CDR3 region is CASSFRDVDIRYF. In DNA, the CDR3 is TGTGCCAGCAGCTTCCGGGACGTCGACATTCGGTACTTC.

Regarding this clonotype: No conserved phenylalanine or tryptophan is present at the end of the CDR3, so a read error is the likely explanation. Because the CDR3's place on the DNA is in doubt, the DNA is left out and the CDR3 is given as listed by TCRdb. The genes are TRBV4-1 and TRBJ1-2. Germline CDR1 is MGHRA and CDR2 is YSYEKL. Including both end residues, the CDR3 is 17 amino acids long. This CDR3 reads CASTSSSEGGMDYGYTI.

The CDR3 sequence: CASSFGELDATDTQYF. As DNA, the CDR3 is TGTGCCAGCAGTTTTGGGGAACTAGACGCCACAGATACGCAGTATTTT. The chain recombines TRBV28 with TRBJ2-3, with D tentatively TRBD2 (5 bases). Trimming removed 3 bases at V and 2 bases at J, with 15 bases between. From germline, CDR1 is MDHEN and CDR2 SYDVKM. The CDR3 totals 16 residues.

For this clonotype: A much larger clone differs from this one at a single base, so this may be a read error. This chain connects TRBV4-1 to TRBJ1-2; the D is unclear. CDR1 is MGHRA, CDR2 YSYEKL, per germline. This CDR3 spans 14 amino acids. The CDR3 sequence is CARSQARTKGGYTF. The CDR3 region has the DNA TGCGCCCGCAGCCAGGCCAGGACGAAGGGTGGCTACACCTTC.

Points on this clonotype: At one boundary the junction diverges from the germline segment, which might be a read error. The rearrangement joins TRBV14 to TRBJ2-7, with 9 nucleotides matching TRBD2. There are 16 residues in the CDR3. CDR1 and CDR2 from the germline V gene are SGHDN and FVKESK. CDR3 region: CAGSQESLAGSYEQYF. Here the CDR3 DNA reads TGTGCCGGCAGCCAAGAATCACTAGCGGGCAGCTACGAACAGTACTTC. The whole variable domain, remainder taken from reference TRBV14 and TRBJ2-7, is EAGVTQFPSHSVIEKGQTVTLRCDPISGHDNLYWYRRVMGKEIKFLLHFVKESKQDESGMPNNRFLAERTGGTYSTLKVQPAELEDSGVYFCAGSQESLAGSYEQYFGPGTRLTVT.

The genes are TRBV11-1 and TRBJ2-3; possibly TRBD1 for D (6 bases). CDR3 length: 15 amino acids. CDR1 is SGHAT and CDR2 is FQDESV in the germline V gene (reference sequence). The V gene lost 6 bases and the J gene lost 5 bases, with 18 bases spanning the gap. The CDR3 bases are TGTGCCAGCAGTCCCTGGACAGCGTTCATAGATACGCAGTATTTT. This encodes CASSPWTAFIDTQYF.

The rearrangement links TRBV14 to TRBJ2-1; 9 nucleotides agree with TRBD2. Per germline, CDR1 SGHDN and CDR2 FVKESK. The CDR3 is 17 residues long. The trim removed 0 bases at V and 7 bases at J, leaving 10 bases unmatched. The CDR3 DNA follows: TGTGCCAGCAGCCAAGACCGACTAGCGGAAACAGGGAATGAGCAGTTCTTC. It yields the protein CASSQDRLAETGNEQFF. Looking up the rest from reference TRBV14 and TRBJ2-1 gives the full variable domain: EAGVTQFPSHSVIEKGQTVTLRCDPISGHDNLYWYRRVMGKEIKFLLHFVKESKQDESGMPNNRFLAERTGGTYSTLKVQPAELEDSGVYFCASSQDRLAETGNEQFFGPGTRLTVL.

The CDR3 reads CVSSSIDYEQYF. The CDR3 DNA sequence: TGTGTCAGTAGCTCGATAGACTACGAGCAGTACTTC. The genes are TRBV11-3 and TRBJ2-7; D ambiguous. The CDR3 runs 12 residues. Per germline, CDR1 SGHNT and CDR2 YENEEA.

The genes are TRBV6-2 or TRBV6-3 and TRBJ1-1; weak D call: TRBD1 (6 bases). Germline CDR1 and CDR2: MNHEY and SVGEGT. This CDR3 comprises 13 residues. V dropped 6 bases and J dropped 3 bases, with 11 bases sitting between them. The DNA for the CDR3 is TGTGCCAGCAGGAGGGGGGGAGACACTGAAGCTTTCTTT. It codes for CASRRGGDTEAFF.